One sample yielded the 4 T cell receptor beta chains listed below, sequenced in a study of response to subunit inactivated influenza vaccine. Via MiXCR, TCRdb re-called the RT-PCR reads, giving one row per CDR3 protein. The sample lists about 190,000 distinct CDR3 sequences, approximately 15% occurring once. Sequenced here: CD8+ T cells sorted from PBMCs, sampled approximately 5 days after vaccination. The receptors were gathered from a man aged 50 to 59 who received an inactivated influenza vaccine.

This rearrangement joins TRBV28 to TRBJ2-7; 12 bases match TRBD1. V lost 7 bases and J lost 4; bases outside the gene matches: 8. The germline CDR1 and CDR2 sequences are MDHEN and SYDVKM. This CDR3 has 15 amino acids. The DNA for the CDR3 is TGTGCCAGCAAAACAGGGACAGGGGGCTATTACGAGCAGTACTTC. Amino acids: CASKTGTGGYYEQYF.

This clonotype turned up a few times. The V gene is TRBV12-3 or TRBV12-4, the J gene TRBJ2-1, with TRBD2 matching over 7 bases. Trimming removed 11 bases from V and 8 bases from J; junction bases left unmatched: 3. The CDR3 is made up of 10 amino acids. The CDR3 loop is CACAGDEQFF. In nucleotides, the CDR3 is TGTGCCTGCGCGGGAGATGAGCAGTTCTTC.

V is TRBV11-2 and J is TRBJ2-3; D possibly matches TRBD1 or TRBD2 (6 bases each). V was trimmed by 2 bases and J by 0 bases, leaving 18 bases between them. This CDR3 spans 18 amino acids. Looked up from germline, CDR1 is SGHAT and CDR2 is FQNNGV. CDR3 loop: CASSLYAHRGLSTDTQYF. CDR3 sequence (DNA): TGTGCCAGCAGCTTATACGCGCATCGGGGGCTGAGCACAGATACGCAGTATTTT.

This clonotype was seen a handful of times. The chain recombines TRBV25-1 with TRBJ1-2; TRBD1 is a possible D gene (6 bases). This CDR3 comprises 13 residues. The V gene lost 6 bases and the J gene lost 2 bases, with 10 bases spanning the gap. Germline-derived CDR1 and CDR2 are MGHDK and SYGVNS. CDR3 sequence reads: CASSRDTNYGYTF. The DNA for the CDR3 is TGTGCCAGCAGCAGGGACACCAACTATGGCTACACCTTC.